The next 13 T cell receptor beta chains were all read from a single sample in a study of CD8+ T cells in alopecia areata (dated by TCRdb to the late 2010s). Reading the label with the study, this specimen's time point is: baseline before oral tofacitinib. Preparation of the library involved the immunoSEQ multiplex PCR assay. For TCR sequencing, RNA was extracted from every sample and reverse transcribed into cDNA to serve as template. TCRdb took over this immuneACCESS table, retaining in-frame rearrangements with V and J assigned. Such tables are incomplete; in checked studies, under half of the missing clones stem from an unresolved V gene, and the remainder is unexplained. In all, the sample holds 150,000 or so clones, and 87% of those were seen once. The biggest ten clones account for about 15% of the sample. Source: CD8+ T cells sorted from blood, taken at week 0. The source is a human donor with alopecia areata.

V usage is TRBV27 and J usage is TRBJ2-7, with 10 bases aligning to TRBD1. The V gene end was trimmed by 2 bases and the J gene end by 4 bases; junction bases not matched to a gene: 5. Germline V gene lookup returns CDR1 MNHEY and CDR2 SMNVEV (reference sequence). This CDR3 has 15 amino acids. CDR3 amino acids: CASSLVGQGPYEQYF. DNA for the CDR3: TGTGCCAGCAGTTTAGTGGGACAGGGGCCTTACGAGCAGTACTTC.

V gene TRBV4-1 combines with J gene TRBJ2-2; 7 nucleotides line up with TRBD1. Germline CDR1 reads MGHRA; CDR2 reads YSYEKL. Unmatched junction bases numbered 4, after V lost 2 bases and J lost 4 bases. The CDR3 is 15 residues long. The CDR3 DNA reads as TGCGCCAGCAGCCAACGACAGGGTTTCACCGGGGAGCTGTTTTTT. Translating it yields CASSQRQGFTGELFF.

V usage is TRBV27 and J usage is TRBJ2-1; D may be TRBD1 or TRBD2 (5 bases each). V lost 3 bases and J 4 bases, leaving 13 bases between the germline ends. The CDR3 spans 15 residues. CDR1 is MNHEY and CDR2 is SMNVEV in the germline V gene (reference sequence). DNA for the CDR3: TGTGCCAGCAGTTTGACCGGGGACGGGTACAATGAGCAGTTCTTC. Protein: CASSLTGDGYNEQFF.

This sequence joins TRBV12-5 and TRBJ2-3; 9 positions agree with TRBD2. The CDR3 consists of 14 residues. Trimming removed 9 bases from V and 4 bases from J; junction bases left unmatched: 8. From germline, CDR1 is LGHNT and CDR2 FRNRAP. CDR3 sequence reads: CASSSGNEADTQYF. The DNA of the CDR3 is TGTGCTAGCTCTAGCGGGAATGAGGCAGATACGCAGTATTTT. The variable domain in full, with the rest retrieved from reference TRBV12-5 and TRBJ2-3, is DARVTQTPRHKVTEMGQEVTMRCQPILGHNTVFWYRQTMMQGLELLAYFRNRAPLDDSGMPKDRFSAEMPDATLATLKIQPSEPRDSAVYFCASSSGNEADTQYFGPGTRLTVL.

The J gene is TRBJ2-3, the V gene TRBV7-7; D is ambiguous. V was shortened by 5 bases and J by 0 bases, with 6 bases between the two germline ends. This CDR3 is 13 amino acids long. The germline gives CDR1 SSHAT, CDR2 FNYEAQ (reference sequence). The CDR3: CASSRTSTDTQYF. For the CDR3, the DNA is TGTGCCAGCAGCCGTACTAGCACAGATACGCAGTATTTT.

The genes are TRBV11-1 and TRBJ1-1, with D unresolved. Germline values: CDR1 SGHAT, CDR2 FQDESV (reference sequence). V lost 5 bases and J 7 bases, leaving 11 bases between the germline ends. The CDR3 spans 12 residues. Here the CDR3 reads CASSHQEGEAFF. The CDR3 DNA is TGTGCCAGCAGCCACCAGGAGGGTGAAGCTTTCTTT.

CDR3 DNA sequence: TGCGCCAGCAGTGTTGGGACCGCCGACGAGCAGTACTTC. Its translation: CASSVGTADEQYF. V is TRBV10-1 and J is TRBJ2-7; either TRBD1 or TRBD2 may fit D (5 bases each). The V and J ends lost 4 bases and 5 bases respectively, with 12 bases between them. This CDR3 comprises 13 residues. The V gene's germline CDR1 is WNHNN and CDR2 SYGVQD (reference sequence).

The V gene is TRBV6-1, the J gene TRBJ2-7; 11 bases align to TRBD2. Germline-derived CDR1 and CDR2 are MNHNS and SASEGT. Germline trimming cut 4 bases from V and 1 base from J; bases unmatched to any gene: 6. This CDR3 is 16 amino acids long. This CDR3 is CASSGASGRWSYEQYF. In DNA, the CDR3 is TGTGCCAGCAGTGGGGCTAGCGGGAGGTGGTCCTACGAGCAGTACTTC.

The V call is TRBV6-1, the J call TRBJ1-2; D is unclear. V gave up 0 bases and J gave up 5 bases, with 10 bases separating them. This CDR3 has 14 amino acids. The germline CDR1 and CDR2 sequences are MNHNS and SASEGT. The DNA of the CDR3 is TGTGCCAGCAGTGAAGCGGCCGAATTTTATGGCTACACCTTC. Translation gives CASSEAAEFYGYTF.

This chain joins TRBV9 and TRBJ2-3; 9 bases agree with TRBD2. With 2 bases clipped from V and 4 bases from J, the junction kept 5 bases outside the gene matches. In germline, CDR1 is SGDLS, CDR2 YYNGEE. The CDR3 has 15 amino acids. CDR3 sequence reads: CASSVIAGAADTQYF. CDR3 bases: TGTGCCAGCAGCGTCATAGCGGGGGCCGCAGATACGCAGTATTTT.

Concerning this clone itself: Other DNA sequences within the sample encode an identical CDR3. V gene TRBV6-5 combines with J gene TRBJ2-3, with 9 bases that match TRBD1. This CDR3 comprises 15 residues. Germline values: CDR1 MNHEY, CDR2 SVGAGI. V gave up 4 bases and J gave up 3 bases; unmatched junction bases: 5. CDR3 in amino acids: CASSLAGQGTDTQYF. The CDR3 DNA follows: TGTGCCAGCAGTTTGGCGGGACAGGGTACAGATACGCAGTATTTT.

The rearrangement links TRBV27 to TRBJ2-7; 9 bases are shared with TRBD1. There are 15 residues in the CDR3. Germline CDR1 and CDR2: MNHEY and SMNVEV (reference sequence). V trimming: 0 bases; J trimming: 5 bases; junction bases outside the gene matches: 5. The CDR3 loop reads CASSLSAGTGNEQYF. For the CDR3, the DNA is TGTGCCAGCAGTTTATCCGCCGGGACAGGGAACGAGCAGTACTTC.

J is TRBJ2-7 and V is TRBV29-1; 10 bases map to TRBD1. The germline V gene encodes CDR1 SQVTM and CDR2 ANQGSEA. V shed 2 bases and J 3 bases; nucleotides not matched to a gene: 4. CDR3 length: 14 amino acids. The CDR3 spells CSVETGTGVYEQYF. As DNA, the CDR3 is TGCAGCGTTGAAACCGGGACAGGGGTCTACGAGCAGTACTTC.